The clone carrying this T cell receptor (beta chain) was seen only a few times. Its antigen is not identified. TCRdb redid the calling of the reads with MiXCR, one entry per CDR3 protein. The repertoire holds 630,000 or so distinct CDR3 sequences, more than 20% seen once, with 7% to 9% in the top ten. This entry belongs to a study of T cell repertoires in cytomegalovirus infection. Turning to the study itself: In public TCR beta signatures, there were indications of both CMV infection and matching HLA type.

Findings and caveats of the study: Summed public TCR beta family frequency identified CMV carriers bearing the relevant HLA. In two of eight donors, the top clonotype was HLA-C-restricted CMV-specific.

V was clipped by 4 bases and J by 3 bases, with 17 bases between them. The CDR3 contains 16 residues. From germline, CDR1 is SGHDN and CDR2 FVKESK. The rearrangement links TRBV14 to TRBJ2-3; a possible D gene is TRBD1 (6 bases). The sample taken for sequencing was CD8+ T cells from PBMCs. This TCR was recovered from a human donor in good health (CMV status not recorded). Some clones in this sample may be carry-over from other donors' samples. CDR3 DNA: TGTGCCAGCAGCCCTACCACCCTGACAGGAACAGATACGCAGTATTTT. Translation gives CASSPTTLTGTDTQYF.